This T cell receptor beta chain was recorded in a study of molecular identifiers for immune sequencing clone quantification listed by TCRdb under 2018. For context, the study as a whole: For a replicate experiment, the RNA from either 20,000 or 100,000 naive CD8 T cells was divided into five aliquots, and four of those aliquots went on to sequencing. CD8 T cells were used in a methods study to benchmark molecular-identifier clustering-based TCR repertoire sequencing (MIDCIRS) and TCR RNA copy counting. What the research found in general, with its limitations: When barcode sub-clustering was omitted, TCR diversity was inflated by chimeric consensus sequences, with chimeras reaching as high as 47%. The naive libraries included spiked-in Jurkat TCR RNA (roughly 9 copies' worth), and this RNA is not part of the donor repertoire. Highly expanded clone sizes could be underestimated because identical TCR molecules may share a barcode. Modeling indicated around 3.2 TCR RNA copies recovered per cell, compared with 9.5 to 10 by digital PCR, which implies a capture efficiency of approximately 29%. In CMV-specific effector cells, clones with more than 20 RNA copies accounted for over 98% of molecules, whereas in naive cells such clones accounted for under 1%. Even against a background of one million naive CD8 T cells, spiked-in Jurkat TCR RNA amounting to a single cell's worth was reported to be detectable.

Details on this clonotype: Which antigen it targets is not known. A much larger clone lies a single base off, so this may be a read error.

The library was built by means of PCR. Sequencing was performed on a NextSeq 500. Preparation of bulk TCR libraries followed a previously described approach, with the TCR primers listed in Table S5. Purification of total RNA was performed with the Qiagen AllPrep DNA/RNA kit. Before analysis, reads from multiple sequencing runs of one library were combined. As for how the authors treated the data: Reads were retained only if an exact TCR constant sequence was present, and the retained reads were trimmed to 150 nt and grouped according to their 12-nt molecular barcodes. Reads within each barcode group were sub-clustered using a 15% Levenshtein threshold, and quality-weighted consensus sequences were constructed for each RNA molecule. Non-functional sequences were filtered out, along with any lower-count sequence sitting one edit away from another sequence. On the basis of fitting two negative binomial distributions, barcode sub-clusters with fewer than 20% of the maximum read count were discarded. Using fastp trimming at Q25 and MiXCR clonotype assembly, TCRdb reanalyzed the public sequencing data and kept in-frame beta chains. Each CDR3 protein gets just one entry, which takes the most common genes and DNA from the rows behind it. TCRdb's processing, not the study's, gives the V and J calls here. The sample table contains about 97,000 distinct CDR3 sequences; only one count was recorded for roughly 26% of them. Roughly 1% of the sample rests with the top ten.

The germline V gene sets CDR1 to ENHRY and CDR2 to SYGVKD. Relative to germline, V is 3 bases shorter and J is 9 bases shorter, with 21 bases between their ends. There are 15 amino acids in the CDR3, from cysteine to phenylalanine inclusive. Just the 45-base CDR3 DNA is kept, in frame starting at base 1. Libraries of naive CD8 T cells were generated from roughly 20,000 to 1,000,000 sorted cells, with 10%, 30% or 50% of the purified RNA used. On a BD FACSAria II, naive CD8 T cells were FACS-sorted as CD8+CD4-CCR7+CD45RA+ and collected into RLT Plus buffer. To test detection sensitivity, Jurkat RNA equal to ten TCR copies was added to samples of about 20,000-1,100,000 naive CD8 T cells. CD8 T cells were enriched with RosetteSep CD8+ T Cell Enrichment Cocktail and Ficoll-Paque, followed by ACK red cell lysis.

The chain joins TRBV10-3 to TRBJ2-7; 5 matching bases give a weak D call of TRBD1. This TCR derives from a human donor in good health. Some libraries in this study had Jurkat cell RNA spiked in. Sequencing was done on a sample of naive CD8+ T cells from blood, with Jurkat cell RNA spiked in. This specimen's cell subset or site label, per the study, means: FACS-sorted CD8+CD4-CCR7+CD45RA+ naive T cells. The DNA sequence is TGTGCCATCAGTGATTCCAATTACAGTGTGCAGGGGCAGTACTTC. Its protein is CAISDSNYSVQGQYF.